The 23 T cell receptor beta chains listed next were all sequenced from one sample in a study of T-cell memory formation after mild COVID-19. TCRdb called the 5' RACE reads again in MiXCR, with one record for every CDR3 protein. Of some 300,000 distinct CDR3 sequences in the sample, roughly a fifth were seen once. Material: PBMCs or a T cell subset sorted from them (not recorded which). These receptors were taken from a man younger than 30 who had mild COVID-19 (a few samples of this study predate the infection). Cell type and time point are not known.

The CDR3 region has the DNA TGTGCCACCAGCAGAGGGGAACAGGTTAGAGATACGCAGTATTTT. Translating it yields CATSRGEQVRDTQYF. The gene calls are TRBV15 and TRBJ2-3; maybe TRBD1 (5 bases). The CDR3 consists of 15 residues. V lost 1 base to trimming and J lost 5 bases, with 13 bases between them. In germline, CDR1 is LNHNV, CDR2 YYDKDF (reference sequence).

This clonotype was seen more than once but under ten times. V gene TRBV20-1 combines with J gene TRBJ1-1; D ambiguous. Looked up from germline, CDR1 is DFQATT and CDR2 is SNEGSKA (reference sequence). CDR3 size: 13 residues. Trimming removed 1 base from V and 0 bases from J, with 6 bases in between. CDR3 residues: CSARVPLNTEAFF. The CDR3 DNA sequence: TGCAGTGCTAGAGTGCCCCTGAACACTGAAGCTTTCTTT.

The rearrangement joins TRBV6-2 or TRBV6-3 to TRBJ2-5, with D tentatively TRBD1 or TRBD2 (5 bases each). Germline loops: CDR1 MNHEY, CDR2 SVGEGT. The CDR3 totals 13 residues. V lost 6 bases to trimming and J lost 1 base, with 9 bases between them. The CDR3 nucleotides read TGTGCCAGCAGAGAGGGACCCCAAGAGACCCAGTACTTC. Residues: CASREGPQETQYF.

This clonotype has only a few counts. The rearrangement links TRBV7-9 to TRBJ2-5; maybe TRBD1 (5 bases). The CDR3 is 12 amino acids. CDR1 and CDR2 (germline): SEHNR, FQNEAQ (reference sequence). V was trimmed by 7 bases and J by 5 bases, leaving 11 bases between them. CDR3 nucleotide sequence: TGTGCCAGCACAGGGCCATTCGAGACCCAGTACTTC. Amino acid sequence: CASTGPFETQYF.

This sequence joins TRBV5-1 and TRBJ2-3; D perhaps matches TRBD2 (5 bases). The CDR3 spans 16 residues. Germline CDR1 is SGHRS and CDR2 is YFSETQ. Trimming left V 0 bases short and J 2 bases short, with 13 bases between. CDR3: CASSLASGRFTDTQYF. The CDR3 bases are TGCGCCAGCAGCTTGGCCAGCGGCCGTTTCACAGATACGCAGTATTTT.

V usage is TRBV7-9 and J usage is TRBJ2-7; D gene unclear. Germline assignment: CDR1 SEHNR and CDR2 FQNEAQ (reference sequence). This CDR3 is built from 16 residues. The ends were cut back, 0 bases at V and 1 base at J, with 13 bases in the middle. The CDR3 DNA reads TGTGCCAGCAGCTTAGCGTGGCCAGTTCATTCCTACGAGCAGTACTTC. This encodes CASSLAWPVHSYEQYF.

This clonotype was detected a few times. The chain links TRBV12-3 or TRBV12-4 to TRBJ2-6; TRBD1 matches at 8 bases. This CDR3 region has 17 residues. Trimming at V came to 7 bases and at J to 0 bases, leaving 8 bases not matched to a gene. CDR3 DNA: TGTGCCAGCAAGCAGGGACAGGTTAGCTCTGGGGCCAACGTCCTGACTTTC. Its translation: CASKQGQVSSGANVLTF.

This clonotype was seen ten or more times. The genes are TRBV6-4 and TRBJ2-1, with D perhaps matching TRBD1 (5 bases). V was shortened by 2 bases and J by 2 bases, with 13 bases between the two germline ends. The CDR3 contains 16 residues. CDR1 is MRHNA, CDR2 SNTAGT, per germline. The CDR3 region has the DNA TGTGCCAGCAGTGACGACGACAGAGCTCCCTACAATGAGCAGTTCTTC. Protein product: CASSDDDRAPYNEQFF.

The V and J genes are TRBV6-5 and TRBJ1-6, with 8 positions matching TRBD1. Germline V gene lookup returns CDR1 MNHEY and CDR2 SVGAGI. J was trimmed by 7 bases and V by 8 bases; bases with no gene match: 10. This CDR3 region has 15 residues. The CDR3 bases are TGTGCCAGCGGGCGGACAGGGTCTAGAAATTCACCCCTCCACTTT. Amino acid sequence: CASGRTGSRNSPLHF.

The genes are TRBV12-3 or TRBV12-4 and TRBJ1-5; 7 nucleotides align to TRBD1. The CDR3 runs 14 residues. The J segment lost 6 bases and the V segment lost 5 bases, leaving 7 bases of the junction unmatched. CDR3 loop: CASSTQGTFQPQHF. The DNA for the CDR3 is TGTGCCAGCAGTACACAGGGGACTTTTCAGCCCCAGCATTTT.

This clonotype was seen a few times. This chain joins TRBV20-1 and TRBJ1-2; D might be TRBD1 (6 bases). Trimming removed 0 bases from V and 2 bases from J, with 13 bases in between. The CDR3 sequence is 15 residues long. The germline CDR1 and CDR2 sequences are DFQATT and SNEGSKA (reference sequence). The CDR3 loop reads CSARDSAGGNYGYTF. CDR3 coding DNA: TGCAGTGCTAGAGATTCCGCCGGGGGCAACTATGGCTACACCTTC.

This clonotype was counted between two and nine times. The chain couples TRBV7-8 to TRBJ2-3; 14 bases line up with TRBD2. Germline lookup yields CDR1 SGHVS and CDR2 FQNEAQ. V shed 5 bases and J 2 bases; nucleotides not matched to a gene: 9. This CDR3 contains 18 residues. The CDR3 region has the DNA TGTGCCAGCAGCATTCCCCGGACTAGCGGGGGGAACACAGATACGCAGTATTTT. Translation gives CASSIPRTSGGNTDTQYF.

In its sample, this clonotype was seen many times. The V gene is TRBV11-2, the J gene TRBJ2-1, with D perhaps TRBD2 (5 bases). Trimming removed 3 bases at V and 3 bases at J, with 6 bases between. CDR1 and CDR2 (germline): SGHAT, FQNNGV. The CDR3 consists of 13 residues. This CDR3 is CASSLRVYNEQFF. CDR3 nucleotide sequence: TGTGCCAGCAGCTTGAGGGTCTACAATGAGCAGTTCTTC.

This chain joins TRBV5-1 and TRBJ1-2, with a possible D match to TRBD1 (6 bases). Germline V gene data show CDR1 as SGHRS and CDR2 as YFSETQ. This CDR3 is built from 15 residues. Deletions cut 3 bases from V and 2 bases from J, with 14 bases between. The CDR3 is CASSSTGLRNYGYTF. CDR3 DNA sequence: TGCGCCAGCAGCTCCACAGGGCTAAGGAACTATGGCTACACCTTC. Complete variable domain (other parts from reference TRBV5-1 and TRBJ1-2): KAGVTQTPRYLIKTRGQQVTLSCSPISGHRSVSWYQQTPGQGLQFLFEYFSETQRNKGNFPGRFSGRQFSNSRSEMNVSTLELGDSALYLCASSSTGLRNYGYTFGSGTRLTVV.

This clonotype was detected only a few times. This chain connects TRBV7-2 to TRBJ1-1, with unresolved D. V lost 4 bases, J lost 4 bases, and 7 bases lay in between. The CDR3 is 12 amino acids. Germline V gene sequence: CDR1 SGHTA, CDR2 FQGNSA. The CDR3 loop is CASSSRPTEAFF. The CDR3 coding sequence is TGTGCCAGCAGCTCCCGTCCCACTGAAGCTTTCTTT.

This clonotype was counted a few times. CDR3 in amino acids: CASSSTRDTQYF. For the CDR3, the DNA is TGTGCCAGCAGTTCTACTCGGGATACGCAGTATTTT. The genes are TRBV7-2 and TRBJ2-3; D ambiguous. The CDR3 consists of 12 residues. CDR1 is SGHTA, CDR2 FQGNSA, per germline. Trimming stripped 6 bases from V and 6 bases from J, with 10 bases between.

The rearrangement links TRBV20-1 to TRBJ2-3; TRBD2 matches 11 bases. J was trimmed by 0 bases and V by 5 bases; bases with no gene match: 10. Germline V lookup: CDR1 DFQATT, CDR2 SNEGSKA (reference sequence). This CDR3 is built from 17 residues. This chain's CDR3 is CSASRLAGGPSTDTQYF. CDR3 bases: TGCAGTGCTTCCCGGCTAGCGGGGGGCCCTAGCACAGATACGCAGTATTTT.

This clonotype was seen a handful of times. The V and J genes are TRBV12-3 or TRBV12-4 and TRBJ1-5; D gene uncertain. The CDR3 has 14 amino acids. V lost 6 bases, J lost 2 bases, and 11 bases lay in between. In DNA, the CDR3 is TGTGCCAGCAGCATGGACGGACGCAATCAGCCCCAGCATTTT. This gives the protein CASSMDGRNQPQHF.

This clonotype showed up just a few times. This sequence joins TRBV4-1 and TRBJ1-5; maybe TRBD1 (5 bases). The CDR3 is made up of 16 amino acids. Trimming removed 4 bases at V and 4 bases at J, with 17 bases between. Germline lookup yields CDR1 MGHRA and CDR2 YSYEKL. CDR3 amino acids: CASSLSGTGYNQPQHF. CDR3 nucleotide sequence: TGCGCCAGCAGCCTTTCCGGGACGGGGTATAATCAGCCCCAGCATTTT.

The chain employs TRBV10-3 and TRBJ2-7; perhaps TRBD1 as D (5 bases). Trimming stripped 2 bases from V and 6 bases from J, with 20 bases between. The CDR3 runs 16 residues. Per germline, CDR1 ENHRY and CDR2 SYGVKD. The CDR3 bases are TGTGCCATCAGTGAGAATGTCAGGGTCCTCACCGGCGAGCAGTACTTC. This translates into CAISENVRVLTGEQYF.

V gene TRBV7-3 combines with J gene TRBJ1-1, with TRBD1 identical over 9 bases. Germline CDR1 reads SGHTA; CDR2 reads FQGTGA. The CDR3 totals 17 residues. V was pared by 0 bases and J by 7 bases, with 12 bases of the junction left unmatched. CDR3 sequence (DNA): TGTGCCAGCAGCTTAACTCAAACAGGGGGCGGATATGGTGAAGCTTTCTTT. Its translation: CASSLTQTGGGYGEAFF.

This clonotype was seen repeatedly, ten times or more. This rearrangement joins TRBV5-1 to TRBJ2-7; a weak D match, TRBD1 (5 bases). Trimming shortened V by 3 bases and J by 5 bases, and 12 bases separated the two germline ends. The germline V gene encodes CDR1 SGHRS and CDR2 YFSETQ. The CDR3 runs to 13 residues. The CDR3 region is CASSWGLRDEQYF. DNA for the CDR3: TGCGCCAGCAGCTGGGGCCTTCGGGACGAGCAGTACTTC.

V usage is TRBV6-5 and J usage is TRBJ1-2, with a weak D call TRBD1 (5 bases). The CDR3 contains 16 residues. V dropped 7 bases and J dropped 7 bases, with 25 bases sitting between them. Germline CDR1 is MNHEY and CDR2 is SVGAGI. The CDR3 DNA reads TGTGCCAGCATCCCTAACCAGGGCCCCCGGAGGGGTGGCTACACCTTC. Translated, it gives CASIPNQGPRRGGYTF.